These T cell receptor beta chains were read from a single sample in a study of OX40 agonist ivuxolimab in advanced cancers. Measured with immunoSEQ multiplex PCR; TCRdb has only the in-frame clones, and not every one. The repertoire holds 65,000 to 95,000 clones, 75% to 90% seen once, with approximately 5.1% in the top ten. This specimen consisted of CD4+ or CD8+ T cells sorted from blood, obtained in a trial of the OX40 agonist ivuxolimab. The receptor set was obtained from an adult with an advanced solid tumor such as melanoma, head and neck, liver or kidney cancer. Each CDR3 is given without its conserved first and last residue.

TRBV4-3	TRBJ1-1	ASSQDGTPNTEAF
TRBV12-5	TRBJ1-1	ASGPRQNTEAF
TRBV5-1	TRBJ1-3	ASSLGGGDGNTIY
TRBV7-8	TRBJ2-7	ASSLLPGAPYEQY
TRBV12-2	TRBJ2-7	ASRLVIGDHEQY
TRBV6-5	TRBJ2-3	ASSLTGGTDTQY
TRBV14	TRBJ1-4	ASSHRQGKNEKLF
TRBV7-9	TRBJ1-1	ASSPAGTAQSTEAF
TRBV10-3	TRBJ1-3	AISSTQASGNTIY
TRBV9	TRBJ2-1	ASSVVGGSNEQF
TRBV15	TRBJ2-7	ATSRVLAGIWWEQY
TRBV18	TRBJ1-2	ASSPKQTGDRFSYGYT
TRBV4-2	.	ASSQGQGDGEQY
TRBV15	TRBJ2-6	ATSSPEGSGANVLT
TRBV5-1	TRBJ2-7	ASSLAGQGRVREQY
TRBV5-6	TRBJ1-2	ASTRDSFYGYT